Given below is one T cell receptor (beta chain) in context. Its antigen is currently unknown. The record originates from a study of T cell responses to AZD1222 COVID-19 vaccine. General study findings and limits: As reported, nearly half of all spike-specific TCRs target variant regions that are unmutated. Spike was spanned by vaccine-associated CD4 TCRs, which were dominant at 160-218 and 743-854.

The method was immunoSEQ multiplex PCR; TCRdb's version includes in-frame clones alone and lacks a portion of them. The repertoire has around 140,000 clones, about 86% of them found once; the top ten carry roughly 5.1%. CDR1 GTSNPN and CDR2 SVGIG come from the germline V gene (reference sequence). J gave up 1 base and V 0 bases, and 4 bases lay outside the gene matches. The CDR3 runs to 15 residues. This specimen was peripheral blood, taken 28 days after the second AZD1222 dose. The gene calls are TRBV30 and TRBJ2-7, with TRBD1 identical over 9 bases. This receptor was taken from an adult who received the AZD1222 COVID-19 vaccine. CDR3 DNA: TGTGCCTGGAGTGTACGTGGGACAGGGTCCTACGAGCAGTACTTC. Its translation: CAWSVRGTGSYEQYF.